This TCR beta chain stems from a study of blood T cell repertoires in COVID-19. V was shortened by 0 bases and J by 1 base, with 13 bases between the two germline ends. From germline, CDR1 is SGHRS and CDR2 YFSETQ. This CDR3 is 16 amino acids long. TCRdb's table, derived via immunoSEQ multiplex PCR, lists solely in-frame clones and lacks some. Of 70,000 to 95,000 clones listed, around 85% are singletons. The specimen sequenced was peripheral blood. The sequence derives from a woman aged 70 to 79 with active or convalescent COVID-19. The V and J genes are TRBV5-1 and TRBJ1-1; no clear D gene. The CDR3 is CASSLGPRSGNTEAFF. CDR3 nucleotides: TGCGCCAGCAGCTTGGGGCCTAGAAGTGGGAACACTGAAGCTTTCTTT.